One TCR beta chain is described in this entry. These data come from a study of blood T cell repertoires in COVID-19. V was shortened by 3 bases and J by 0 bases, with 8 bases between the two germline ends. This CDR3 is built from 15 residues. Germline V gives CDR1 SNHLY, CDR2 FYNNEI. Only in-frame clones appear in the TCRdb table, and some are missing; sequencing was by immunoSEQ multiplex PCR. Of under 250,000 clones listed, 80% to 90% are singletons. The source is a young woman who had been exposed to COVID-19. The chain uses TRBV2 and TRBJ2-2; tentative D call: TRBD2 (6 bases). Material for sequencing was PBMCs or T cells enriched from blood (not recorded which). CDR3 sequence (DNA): TGTGCCAGCAGTGACGGGAGCTCGAACACCGGGGAGCTGTTTTTT. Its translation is CASSDGSSNTGELFF.